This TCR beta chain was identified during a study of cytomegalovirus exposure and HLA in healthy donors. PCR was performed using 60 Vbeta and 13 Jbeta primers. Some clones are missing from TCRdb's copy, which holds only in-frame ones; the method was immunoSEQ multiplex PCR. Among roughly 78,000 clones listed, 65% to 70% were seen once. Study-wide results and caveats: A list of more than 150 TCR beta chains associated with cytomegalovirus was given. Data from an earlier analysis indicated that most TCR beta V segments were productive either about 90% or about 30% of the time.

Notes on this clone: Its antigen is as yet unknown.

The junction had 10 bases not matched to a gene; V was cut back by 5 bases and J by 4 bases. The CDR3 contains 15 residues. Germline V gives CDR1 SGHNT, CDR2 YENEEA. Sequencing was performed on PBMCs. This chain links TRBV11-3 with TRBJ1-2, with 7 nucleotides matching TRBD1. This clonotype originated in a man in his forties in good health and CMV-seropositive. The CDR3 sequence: CASSRDSGPIYGYTF. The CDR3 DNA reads TGTGCCAGCAGCAGGGACAGCGGGCCAATCTATGGCTACACCTTC.